This is a list of T cell receptor beta chains from one sample in a study of T cell responses to AZD1222 COVID-19 vaccine. TCRdb keeps only in-frame clones here, not all; method: immunoSEQ multiplex PCR. Of about 99,000 clones listed, 70% to 90% are singletons. Sample: peripheral blood, taken on day 0 of AZD1222 vaccination. The origin of the receptors is an adult in good health. CDR3s leave out the opening cysteine and the closing phenylalanine or tryptophan. D genes are given only for firm matches.

V: TRBV11-2; D: TRBD1; CDR3: ASSLVGAGQGARGYT
V: TRBV7-2; D: .; CDR3: ASSHAGNGAF
V: TRBV5-6; D: .; CDR3: ASSYLGRTTEAF
V: TRBV11-2; D: .; CDR3: ASSLYGHPLH
V: TRBV5-4; D: .; CDR3: ASRRQEATDTQY
V: TRBV18; D: .; CDR3: ASSPERVYTQY
V: TRBV9; D: TRBD2; CDR3: ASSVRGTSDEQY
V: TRBV9; D: TRBD1; CDR3: ASSDGTGGSRA
V: TRBV6-5; D: .; CDR3: ASSYTGTAPLH
V: TRBV10-3; D: .; CDR3: AISETGSFFYEQY
V: TRBV6-1; D: .; CDR3: ASREGWKGSPLH
V: TRBV7-6; D: .; CDR3: ASSSRPTTNEKLF
V: TRBV11-3; D: .; CDR3: ASSLGTEQF
V: TRBV7-2; D: .; CDR3: ASSPLQAGELF
V: TRBV19; D: TRBD1; CDR3: ASSTPGQGASEQY
V: TRBV11-3; D: TRBD1; CDR3: ASSRQGPNTEAF
V: TRBV7-2; D: .; CDR3: ASSLDFAGLVTEAF
V: TRBV9; D: .; CDR3: ASSVRGTTDTQY
V: TRBV6-5; D: .; CDR3: ASSYSPGQGTYGYT
V: TRBV2; D: .; CDR3: ASSRARDGLNTEAF
V: TRBV3-1/TRBV3-2; D: TRBD2; CDR3: ASSQARTSVNYEQY
V: TRBV7-8; D: TRBD2; CDR3: ASSLGAGGPTEQF
V: TRBV7-2; D: TRBD2; CDR3: ASSFPSGGADTGELF
V: TRBV5-4; D: TRBD2; CDR3: ASRSTPGREGTDTQY
V: TRBV7-2; D: .; CDR3: ASSLAGHTESNQPQH
V: TRBV29-1; D: .; CDR3: SATGAPRTEAF
V: TRBV6-5; D: TRBD1; CDR3: ASRPVGQGYGYT
V: TRBV12-3/TRBV12-4; D: .; CDR3: ASSKIGQPGYT